The 23 T cell receptor beta chains given below trace back to one sample, sequenced in a study of blood T cell repertoires in COVID-19 (dated by TCRdb to the early 2020s). Library preparation employed the immunoSEQ multiplex PCR assay. TCRdb limited this immuneACCESS table to in-frame rearrangements with V and J called. A share of clones is missing; checked studies link under half to unresolved V genes, and the rest is unexplained. This sample lists about 80,000 clones; about four fifths were detected once. The ten largest account for over 35% of the sample. The sample consisted of peripheral blood. The source of these receptors is a man older than 75 with active or convalescent COVID-19.

This rearrangement joins TRBV7-6 to TRBJ2-7, with TRBD1 as a possible D gene (6 bases). In germline, CDR1 is SGHVS, CDR2 FNYEAQ. Trimming pared 1 base from V and 6 bases from J, leaving 13 bases between. The CDR3 is made up of 14 amino acids. The CDR3 DNA reads as TGTGCCAGCAGCTTAGGGACAGTGGGGCGCGAGCAGTACTTC. This gives the protein CASSLGTVGREQYF.

The table lists this clone with a few counts. The V call is TRBV30, the J call TRBJ1-1; 8 bases are shared with TRBD1. Germline V gene sequence: CDR1 GTSNPN, CDR2 SVGIG (reference sequence). The trim removed 3 bases at V and 3 bases at J, leaving 6 bases unmatched. CDR3 length: 14 amino acids. CDR3 region: CAWRLTGDYTEAFF. DNA of the CDR3: TGTGCCTGGAGACTGACAGGGGATTACACTGAAGCTTTCTTT.

This chain joins TRBV7-2 and TRBJ2-2; unclear D gene. Germline values: CDR1 SGHTA, CDR2 FQGNSA. V lost 2 bases, J lost 0 bases, and 7 bases lay in between. The CDR3 extends over 15 amino acids. Here the CDR3 DNA reads TGTGCCAGCAGCTTATTTACGGCGAACACCGGGGAGCTGTTTTTT. Amino acid sequence: CASSLFTANTGELFF.

As DNA, the CDR3 is TGTGCCAGCAGCTTACTTGGCGGGGGGCTAGGTAATTCACCCCTCCACTTT. This translates into CASSLLGGGLGNSPLHF. This chain connects TRBV7-8 to TRBJ1-6, with D tentatively TRBD1 (6 bases). The CDR3 spans 17 residues. The germline gives CDR1 SGHVS, CDR2 FQNEAQ. V shed 2 bases and J shed 6 bases, with 17 bases lying between them.

This chain links TRBV3-1 (or the pseudogene TRBV3-2) with TRBJ1-4; D is uncertain. Trimming took off 0 bases at V and 8 bases at J, with 13 bases between the two ends. This CDR3 region has 15 residues. The germline V gene encodes CDR1 LGHDT and CDR2 YNNKEL (reference sequence). CDR3 residues: CASSQDPGVGEKLFF. The CDR3 DNA reads TGTGCCAGCAGCCAAGATCCCGGGGTTGGCGAAAAACTGTTTTTT.

This chain connects TRBV4-2 to TRBJ1-1; no clear D. Germline V lookup: CDR1 LGHNA, CDR2 YNFKEQ. The CDR3 runs 18 residues. V lost 2 bases and J lost 0, with 19 bases in between. The CDR3 region has the DNA TGTGCCAGCAGCCAAAATGTGTTCCTCTCGGGGATGAACACTGAAGCTTTCTTT. Protein: CASSQNVFLSGMNTEAFF.

The chain is built from TRBV15 and TRBJ1-5; D possibly corresponds to TRBD1 (6 bases). CDR1 and CDR2 from the germline V gene are LNHNV and YYDKDF (reference sequence). The V end was cut by 3 bases, the J end by 5 bases, with 20 bases between. This CDR3 is built from 17 residues. CDR3 coding DNA: TGTGCCACCAGCAGCGCCTGGGGGGGGGCGACCCATCAGCCCCAGCATTTT. The encoded protein is CATSSAWGGATHQPQHF.

This chain links TRBV6-1 with TRBJ1-2, with 8 bases aligning to TRBD1. CDR1 is MNHNS, CDR2 SASEGT, per germline. The CDR3 is 16 residues long. The J segment lost 4 bases and the V segment lost 1 base, leaving 8 bases of the junction unmatched. The CDR3 coding sequence is TGTGCCAGCAGTGAAGACACTGGACAGGGCTTCTATGGCTACACCTTC. Translating gives CASSEDTGQGFYGYTF.

This clone was recorded once. The chain links TRBV3-1 (or the pseudogene TRBV3-2) to TRBJ2-1; 8 bases line up with TRBD1. J lost 7 bases, V lost 0 bases, and 11 bases had no gene match. Per the germline V gene, CDR1 is LGHDT and CDR2 is YNNKEL (reference sequence). The CDR3 is made up of 17 amino acids. The CDR3 sequence is CASSQDLGSGGLNEQFF. CDR3 DNA: TGTGCCAGCAGCCAAGATCTGGGATCAGGGGGCCTTAATGAGCAGTTCTTC.

V is TRBV6-1 and J is TRBJ2-1, with a weak D call TRBD2 (6 bases). The V and J ends lost 2 bases and 7 bases respectively, with 12 bases between them. The CDR3 extends over 14 amino acids. Per the germline V gene, CDR1 is MNHNS and CDR2 is SASEGT. DNA of the CDR3: TGTGCCAGCAGTGAATACACCCGGGGGAATGAGCAGTTCTTC. It is translated as CASSEYTRGNEQFF.

This clone came up once. The chain recombines TRBV6-6 with TRBJ1-5, with a possible D match to TRBD1 (6 bases). With 5 bases removed from V and 1 base from J, the gap between germline ends came to 9 bases. Germline V gene data show CDR1 as MNHNY and CDR2 as SVGAGI (reference sequence). The CDR3 extends over 14 amino acids. The DNA of the CDR3 is TGTGCCAGCAGTCCCGACAGGAGCAATCAGCCCCAGCATTTT. It encodes CASSPDRSNQPQHF.

The chain is built from TRBV11-3 and TRBJ2-2, with TRBD1 matching over 10 bases. J gave up 6 bases and V 0 bases, and 7 bases lay outside the gene matches. The CDR3 totals 17 residues. CDR1 is SGHNT, CDR2 YENEEA, per germline. The CDR3 DNA is TGTGCCAGCAGCTTAGATACGGGACAGGGGAGTCCCGGGGAGCTGTTTTTT. Residues: CASSLDTGQGSPGELFF.

This clone was detected a few times. This chain uses TRBV11-2 with TRBJ1-3; D is undetermined. With 1 base removed from V and 0 bases from J, the gap between germline ends came to 10 bases. CDR1 and CDR2 from the germline V gene are SGHAT and FQNNGV. This CDR3 is built from 16 residues. The CDR3 nucleotides read TGTGCCAGCAGCTTAGGCGGTTTAAACTCTGGAAACACCATATATTTT. Residues: CASSLGGLNSGNTIYF.

The J gene is TRBJ2-7, the V gene TRBV23-1; 10 positions agree with TRBD2. TRBV23-1 is noted as an ORF with a role that remains uncertain. The CDR3 loop spans 18 amino acids. The V gene end was trimmed by 6 bases and the J gene end by 4 bases; junction bases not matched to a gene: 18. The CDR3, as DNA: TGCGCCAGCAGCCCAAGGGCCCCTCTAGCGGGAGACGAGTACGAGCAGTACTTC. It is translated as CASSPRAPLAGDEYEQYF.

V usage is TRBV4-2 and J usage is TRBJ2-1; D possibly corresponds to TRBD1 (6 bases). The germline V gene has CDR1 LGHNA and CDR2 YNFKEQ. Between the trimmed V and J ends, which lost 4 bases and 2 bases, there was a span of 21 bases. CDR3 length: 18 amino acids. For the CDR3, the DNA is TGTGCCAGCAGCCGCGCGACTACAGGGAGAAGGGCCTACAATGAGCAGTTCTTC. Translated: CASSRATTGRRAYNEQFF.

This chain uses TRBV30 with TRBJ1-1; D might be TRBD1 (6 bases). CDR1 is GTSNPN, CDR2 SVGIG, per germline (reference sequence). Trimming pared 2 bases from V and 3 bases from J, leaving 13 bases between. The length of the CDR3 is 14 residues. The CDR3 reads CAWSFGQSYTEAFF. The CDR3 nucleotides read TGTGCCTGGAGTTTCGGACAGAGTTACACTGAAGCTTTCTTT. The full variable domain, rest sourced from reference TRBV30 and TRBJ1-1, is SQTIHQWPATLVQPVGSPLSLECTVEGTSNPNLYWYRQAAGRGLQLLFYSVGIGQISSEVPQNLSASRPQDRQFILSSKKLLLSDSGFYLCAWSFGQSYTEAFFGQGTRLTVV.

The rearrangement joins TRBV5-5 to TRBJ1-1; D remains ambiguous. The V and J ends lost 0 bases and 1 base respectively, with 7 bases between them. Germline CDR1 SGHKS, CDR2 YYEKEE (reference sequence). The CDR3 is made up of 14 amino acids. The CDR3 here is CASSLANTNTEAFF. As DNA, the CDR3 is TGTGCCAGCAGCTTGGCAAACACGAACACTGAAGCTTTCTTT.

This rearrangement joins TRBV18 to TRBJ2-7; tentatively, D is TRBD1 (6 bases). The CDR3 contains 14 residues. The germline V gene encodes CDR1 KGHSH and CDR2 LQKENI. The germline V and J ends were trimmed by 2 bases and 7 bases, with 15 bases remaining between them. The CDR3 nucleotides read TGTGCCAGCTCACCATTGTCAGGGGCGAAAGAGCAGTACTTC. Encoded protein: CASSPLSGAKEQYF.

This chain joins TRBV28 and TRBJ1-2; TRBD1 agrees at 9 bases. The V gene end was trimmed by 5 bases and the J gene end by 4 bases; junction bases not matched to a gene: 11. Germline V lookup: CDR1 MDHEN, CDR2 SYDVKM. The CDR3 covers 16 residues. This CDR3 reads CASSQSTGGSSYGYTF. In nucleotides, the CDR3 is TGTGCCAGCAGTCAGAGCACAGGGGGCTCATCCTATGGCTACACCTTC.

The V and J genes are TRBV10-3 and TRBJ2-3, with D possibly TRBD1 on 6 matching bases. Germline V gives CDR1 ENHRY, CDR2 SYGVKD. The length of the CDR3 is 17 residues. Trimming cost V 7 bases and J 0 bases, with 20 bases left between them. The CDR3 reads CAIKGAGATISTDTQYF. Written as DNA, the CDR3 is TGTGCCATCAAAGGGGCAGGGGCGACCATTAGCACAGATACGCAGTATTTT.

This sequence joins TRBV27 and TRBJ2-2, with 11 bases matching TRBD2. The V gene end was trimmed by 8 bases and the J gene end by 3 bases; junction bases not matched to a gene: 8. This CDR3 comprises 16 residues. From germline, CDR1 is MNHEY and CDR2 SMNVEV (reference sequence). CDR3 sequence reads: CASGLAGGGYTGELFF. CDR3 sequence (DNA): TGTGCCAGCGGGCTAGCGGGAGGTGGTTACACCGGGGAGCTGTTTTTT.

The chain links TRBV7-9 to TRBJ1-1; 8 nucleotides match TRBD1. The CDR3 consists of 14 residues. The germline gives CDR1 SEHNR, CDR2 FQNEAQ (reference sequence). J lost 1 base, V lost 6 bases, and 4 bases had no gene match. The CDR3 sequence is CASSPGQGNTEAFF. The CDR3 coding sequence is TGTGCCAGCAGTCCCGGACAGGGGAACACTGAAGCTTTCTTT.

V gene TRBV11-1 combines with J gene TRBJ2-7; TRBD2 matches at 8 bases. J was trimmed by 2 bases and V by 4 bases; bases with no gene match: 7. Germline V CDR1 and CDR2: SGHAT, FQDESV (reference sequence). The CDR3 length is 15 residues. The CDR3 sequence is CASSSAPGLAYEQYF. The CDR3 nucleotides are TGTGCCAGCAGCTCCGCTCCGGGACTAGCCTACGAGCAGTACTTC.